This T cell receptor beta chain was identified in a study of cytomegalovirus exposure and HLA in healthy donors. The study ran its PCR with 60 Vbeta and 13 Jbeta primers. Sequencing was performed with immunoSEQ multiplex PCR; in TCRdb, only in-frame clones are kept and a portion is missing. Here the sample table reports about 160,000 clones. Despite likely unrecorded immune exposures, the donors were nominally healthy at the time of sampling. With 4 bases removed from V and 6 bases from J, the gap between germline ends came to 16 bases. This CDR3 region has 15 residues. Looked up from germline, CDR1 is LGHNA and CDR2 is YNFKEQ.

The receptor was derived from an older woman in good health and CMV-seronegative. Material: PBMCs. The rearrangement uses TRBV4-2 and TRBJ2-1; tentatively, D is TRBD2 (5 bases). CDR3 nucleotides: TGTGCCAGCAGCCCCCGGGGAGTGCAGAGCAATGAGCAGTTCTTC. Its translation is CASSPRGVQSNEQFF.